This is a list of T cell receptor beta chains from one sample in a study of CD8 T cells in ankylosing spondylitis. TCRdb reprocessed the 5' RACE reads with MiXCR, giving one entry per CDR3 protein. The sample lists around 300,000 distinct CDR3 sequences, 11% occurring once. The sequenced sample consisted of blood, either unsorted or a sorted T cell fraction (not recorded which). Receptors were obtained from a female donor with ankylosing spondylitis or in good health (not recorded which). The CDR3 runs from the conserved cysteine through the conserved F or W. D genes are given only for firm matches. Part of the rows lack a size; the others show once, few, many or a class for expanded clones.

J: TRBJ1-6
size: many
D: -
V: TRBV5-1
DNA: TGCGCCAGCAGCTTGGGGCAGACTAGGAGTTCACCCCTCCACTTT
CDR3: CASSLGQTRSSPLHF

J: TRBJ2-1
size: -
D: -
V: TRBV12-3/TRBV12-4
DNA: TGTGCCAGCAGTTCAGGAGGGGATCATGAGCAGTTCTTC
CDR3: CASSSGGDHEQFF

J: TRBJ2-7
size: -
D: TRBD2
V: TRBV5-1
DNA: TGCGCCAGCAGCTCGCTACCGACTAGCGCCAACTACGAGCAGTACTTC
CDR3: CASSSLPTSANYEQYF

J: TRBJ2-4
size: few
D: TRBD2
V: TRBV20-1
DNA: TGCAGTGCTAGAGCCCCCCGGGGGGGCATTCAGTACTTC
CDR3: CSARAPRGGIQYF

J: TRBJ2-7
size: many
D: TRBD1
V: TRBV5-1
DNA: TGCGCCAGCAGCACGGGGACAGTGCAATCCTACGAGCAGTACTTC
CDR3: CASSTGTVQSYEQYF

J: TRBJ2-7
size: many
D: TRBD1
V: TRBV5-1
DNA: TGCGCCAGCAGCTTGGGACAGGGGATGGAGGAGCAGTACTTC
CDR3: CASSLGQGMEEQYF

J: TRBJ2-2
size: many
D: -
V: TRBV20-1
DNA: TGCAGTGCTAGCTTGCAGCCCAGCACCGGGGAGCTGTTTTTT
CDR3: CSASLQPSTGELFF

J: TRBJ2-2
size: few
D: TRBD2
V: TRBV5-8
DNA: TGTGCCAGCGGAAGGACTAGCGGGGGAGCGAACACCGGGGAGCTGTTTTTT
CDR3: CASGRTSGGANTGELFF

J: TRBJ1-2
size: many
D: TRBD1
V: TRBV15
DNA: TGTGCCACCAGCAGAGATCAACAGGGGCATTATGGCTACACCTTC
CDR3: CATSRDQQGHYGYTF

J: TRBJ2-7
size: many
D: -
V: TRBV20-1
DNA: TGCAGTGCTAGATTCCAGGGTACCTCCTACGAGCAGTACTTC
CDR3: CSARFQGTSYEQYF

J: TRBJ2-5
size: few
D: -
V: TRBV18
DNA: TGTGCCAGCTCACTAAGAAGGGGGACCCAAGAGACCCAGTACTTC
CDR3: CASSLRRGTQETQYF

J: TRBJ2-7
size: -
D: -
V: TRBV5-3
DNA: TGTGCCAGGAGCCTGGGGGTCCTCTACGAGCAGTACTTC
CDR3: CARSLGVLYEQYF

J: TRBJ2-1
size: many
D: -
V: TRBV20-1
DNA: TGCAGTGCTAGGGTCCTCACAGGGCATGAAGGTAATGAGCAGTTCTTC
CDR3: CSARVLTGHEGNEQFF

J: TRBJ1-2
size: many
D: -
V: TRBV5-1
DNA: TGCGCCAGCAGCTTGGATGTGGGTCGTGGCTACACCTTC
CDR3: CASSLDVGRGYTF

J: TRBJ2-3
size: many
D: -
V: TRBV20-1
DNA: TGCAGTGCTACCGAGACCTCAGACTACACAGATACGCAGTATTTT
CDR3: CSATETSDYTDTQYF

J: TRBJ2-7
size: many
D: -
V: TRBV20-1
DNA: TGCAGTGCTAGTAGGTCCGGGGGTTACTACGAGCAGTACTTC
CDR3: CSASRSGGYYEQYF

J: TRBJ1-5
size: many
D: -
V: TRBV20-1
DNA: TGCAGTGCCAGCCCCGGACACAATCAGCCCCAGCATTTT
CDR3: CSASPGHNQPQHF

J: TRBJ1-5
size: -
D: -
V: TRBV12-3/TRBV12-4
DNA: TGTGCCACCCACTCAGGGGGCAATCAGCCCCAGCATTTT
CDR3: CATHSGGNQPQHF

J: TRBJ2-3
size: many
D: -
V: TRBV20-1
DNA: TGCAGTGCTAGAACAGGCGGCAGGGCAGATACGCAGTATTTT
CDR3: CSARTGGRADTQYF

J: TRBJ2-5
size: many
D: -
V: TRBV20-1
DNA: TGCAGTGCAAAGACCCCAGAGACCCAGTACTTC
CDR3: CSAKTPETQYF

J: TRBJ1-2
size: many
D: -
V: TRBV20-1
DNA: TGCAGTGCTAGAGCCCCTGGCTACACCTTC
CDR3: CSARAPGYTF

J: TRBJ2-3
size: -
D: -
V: TRBV30
DNA: TGTGCCTGGAGTGTTCTTATGGGTACGCAGTATTTT
CDR3: CAWSVLMGTQYF

J: TRBJ2-1
size: -
D: -
V: TRBV28
DNA: TGTGCCAGCAGTTTCCTCCAGCCGGTTACTAATGAGCAGTTCTTC
CDR3: CASSFLQPVTNEQFF

J: TRBJ2-7
size: many
D: -
V: TRBV12-3/TRBV12-4
DNA: TGTGCCAGCAGTCCGGGCCGAGGCTACGAGCAGTACTTC
CDR3: CASSPGRGYEQYF

J: TRBJ1-4
size: many
D: -
V: TRBV20-1
DNA: TGCAGTGCTAAAAAGGGGGAGCGGGAAAAACTGTTTTTT
CDR3: CSAKKGEREKLFF